The next 23 T cell receptor beta chains were all read from a single sample in a study of breast tumors, draining lymph nodes, adjacent tissues. TCRdb re-analysed the multiplex PCR reads in MiXCR, keeping a single row per CDR3 protein. The profile shows some 130,000 distinct CDR3 sequences, just under 20% of them singletons. Samples came from axillary lymph nodes draining the breast cancer. Material for sequencing was axillary lymph node tissue. The receptors derive from a female donor with breast cancer. Some clones in this sample may be carry-over from other donors' samples.

This clonotype came up many times. The J gene is TRBJ2-3, the V gene TRBV6-6; no definite D call. The CDR3 runs 14 residues. Trimming pared 2 bases from V and 4 bases from J, leaving 10 bases between. The germline V gene encodes CDR1 MNHNY and CDR2 SVGAGI (reference sequence). The CDR3 is CASSYGASADTQYF. In DNA, the CDR3 is TGTGCCAGCAGTTACGGTGCGTCCGCAGATACGCAGTATTTT.

This clonotype was found many times. The CDR3 bases are TGCGCCAGCAGTGACGGGGGGGCCTACAATGAGCAGTTCTTC. This encodes CASSDGGAYNEQFF. This chain joins TRBV10-1 and TRBJ2-1, with 8 bases that match TRBD2. The CDR3 loop spans 14 amino acids. The V segment lost 3 bases and the J segment 2 bases; nucleotides outside the gene matches: 0. Germline V CDR1 and CDR2: WNHNN, SYGVQD (reference sequence).

This chain connects TRBV6-1 to TRBJ2-3; unclear D gene. This CDR3 spans 15 amino acids. CDR1 and CDR2 from the germline V gene are MNHNS and SASEGT. Trimming took 1 base from V and 3 from J, leaving 11 bases between them. For the CDR3, the DNA is TGTGCCAGCAGTGAAGTGTTAGCCCGAACAGATACGCAGTATTTT. Protein product: CASSEVLARTDTQYF.

This clonotype was observed a few times. The DNA for the CDR3 is TGTGCCAGTAGTCCCTCCATCCAGGAAAACTCTGGGGCCAACGTCCTGACTTTC. Translating it yields CASSPSIQENSGANVLTF. The V and J genes are TRBV19 and TRBJ2-6; D call uncertain. CDR1 is LNHDA and CDR2 is SQIVND in the germline V gene (reference sequence). V was trimmed by 5 bases and J by 0 bases, leaving 17 bases between them. The length of the CDR3 is 18 residues.

This clonotype appeared many times. The chain joins TRBV5-5 to TRBJ2-1; TRBD1 is a possible D gene (6 bases). The germline V gene has CDR1 SGHKS and CDR2 YYEKEE (reference sequence). There are 16 residues in the CDR3. The germline V and J ends were trimmed by 4 bases and 2 bases, with 16 bases remaining between them. CDR3 sequence (DNA): TGTGCCAGCAGCCGGAGGTTTGGACAGACCTACAATGAGCAGTTCTTC. Translation: CASSRRFGQTYNEQFF.

About this clonotype: This may arise from a read error, as a much more abundant clone is one base away. In DNA form, the CDR3 reads TGTTCCAGCAGCTTAGTCTTAGCTTCCCACAATGAGCAGTTCTTC. It specifies CSSSLVLASHNEQFF. This sequence joins TRBV7-6 and TRBJ2-1, with D unclear. Looked up from germline, CDR1 is SGHVS and CDR2 is FNYEAQ. The CDR3 spans 15 residues.

This clonotype has ten or more counts. The chain is built from TRBV20-1 and TRBJ2-7; perhaps TRBD2 as D (6 bases). The length of the CDR3 is 14 residues. The germline gives CDR1 DFQATT, CDR2 SNEGSKA (reference sequence). V lost 5 bases, J lost 0 bases, and 14 bases lay in between. CDR3 sequence reads: CSAAVSGSSYEQYF. Here the CDR3 DNA reads TGCAGTGCTGCCGTTAGCGGAAGCTCCTACGAGCAGTACTTC.

Many counts were recorded for this clonotype. The gene calls are TRBV20-1 and TRBJ1-5; weak D call: TRBD1 (5 bases). The V gene lost 6 bases and the J gene lost 7 bases, with 13 bases spanning the gap. Germline V gene sequence: CDR1 DFQATT, CDR2 SNEGSKA (reference sequence). The length of the CDR3 is 12 residues. This chain's CDR3 is CSAERGDQPQHF. CDR3 sequence (DNA): TGCAGTGCCGAGCGGGGGGACCAGCCCCAGCATTTT.

At least ten counts were recorded for this clonotype. The chain couples TRBV4-1 to TRBJ1-2; D call uncertain. Looked up from germline, CDR1 is MGHRA and CDR2 is YSYEKL. Trimming shortened V by 4 bases and J by 4 bases, and 16 bases separated the two germline ends. The CDR3 is 15 amino acids. The CDR3 sequence: CASSPYGRDSYGYTF. The DNA of the CDR3 is TGCGCCAGCAGCCCTTATGGACGGGATAGCTATGGCTACACCTTC.

This clonotype was seen at least ten times. The chain couples TRBV20-1 to TRBJ2-3; a possible D gene is TRBD1 (5 bases). The CDR3 has 16 amino acids. Trimming stripped 0 bases from V and 4 bases from J, with 17 bases between. Germline lookup yields CDR1 DFQATT and CDR2 SNEGSKA (reference sequence). This CDR3 is CSARDPLRAGADTQYF. As DNA, the CDR3 is TGCAGTGCTAGAGATCCACTCAGGGCCGGCGCAGATACGCAGTATTTT.

This clonotype was detected many times. The chain links TRBV5-1 to TRBJ1-6; perhaps TRBD1 as D (6 bases). The germline V gene has CDR1 SGHRS and CDR2 YFSETQ. V was clipped by 3 bases and J by 7 bases, with 14 bases between them. The CDR3 spans 15 residues. Written as DNA, the CDR3 is TGCGCCAGCAGCTCCATAACAGGGAACAATTCACCCCTCCACTTT. It codes for CASSSITGNNSPLHF.

The chain is built from TRBV2 and TRBJ1-5; tentative D call: TRBD1 (5 bases). There are 15 residues in the CDR3. With 7 bases removed from V and 7 bases from J, the gap between germline ends came to 20 bases. Per germline, CDR1 SNHLY and CDR2 FYNNEI. CDR3 coding DNA: TGTGCCAGCAAGGTAGAAGGACATACTAAGCAGCCCCAGCATTTT. Translated: CASKVEGHTKQPQHF.

For this clonotype: This clone may be a read error of a much larger clone one base away. The rearrangement uses TRBV2 and TRBJ2-2; D tentatively fits TRBD1 or TRBD2 (5 bases each). The germline V gene encodes CDR1 SNHLY and CDR2 FYNNEI. The CDR3 runs 15 residues. Trimming took off 4 bases at V and 1 base at J, with 10 bases between the two ends. CDR3 coding DNA: TGTGCCAGCAGTGGAGGGACGGTGAACACCGGGGAGCTGTTTTTT. Its translation: CASSGGTVNTGELFF.

The rearrangement uses TRBV3-1 and TRBJ2-2, with TRBD2 matching over 12 bases. The CDR3 sequence is 15 residues long. The V and J ends lost 1 base and 10 bases, in that order; junction bases with no gene match: 4. CDR1 is LGHDT, CDR2 YNNKEL, per germline (reference sequence). Here the CDR3 reads CASSQVRLAGVELFF. CDR3 DNA sequence: TGTGCCAGCAGCCAAGTACGACTAGCGGGAGTGGAGCTGTTTTTT.

In regard to this clonotype: This may be a read error, as it is one base from a much larger clone. The DNA is omitted, as the CDR3 cannot be located on it reliably, and the CDR3 follows TCRdb's listing. The gene calls are TRBV5-5 and TRBJ1-2. With termini counted, the CDR3 has 14 amino acids. In germline, CDR1 is SGHKS, CDR2 YYEKEE (reference sequence). CDR3: CASSFGQGIGGYAF.

This clonotype was counted at least ten times. The chain recombines TRBV27 with TRBJ1-6; the D gene is possibly TRBD1 (5 bases). Germline loops: CDR1 MNHEY, CDR2 SMNVEV (reference sequence). The CDR3 has 11 residues. V was shortened by 8 bases and J by 6 bases, with 5 bases between the two germline ends. The CDR3 region is CASGGNSPLHF. The DNA for the CDR3 is TGTGCCAGCGGGGGTAATTCACCCCTCCACTTT.

This clonotype has at least ten counts. The genes are TRBV6-5 and TRBJ1-2; 9 nucleotides agree with TRBD1. This CDR3 is built from 16 residues. Germline values: CDR1 MNHEY, CDR2 SVGAGI. After removal of 1 base from V and 4 bases from J, the junction contained 7 bases not matched to a gene. The CDR3 DNA sequence: TGTGCCAGCAGTTACTTCCGGACAGGGGAGGGCTATGGCTACACCTTC. Translation: CASSYFRTGEGYGYTF.

The gene calls are TRBV27 and TRBJ2-1, with TRBD1 matching over 10 bases. Unmatched junction bases numbered 6, after V lost 6 bases and J lost 7 bases. CDR3 size: 14 residues. Germline-derived CDR1 and CDR2 are MNHEY and SMNVEV (reference sequence). The CDR3 spells CASRRQGARNEQFF. The CDR3 DNA reads TGTGCCAGCAGAAGACAGGGGGCGCGTAATGAGCAGTTCTTC.

This clonotype was seen repeatedly, ten times or more. The chain recombines TRBV6-6 with TRBJ2-2; TRBD2 matches at 10 bases. V was pared by 2 bases and J by 5 bases, with 8 bases of the junction left unmatched. From germline, CDR1 is MNHNY and CDR2 SVGAGI (reference sequence). The CDR3 runs to 17 residues. CDR3 DNA sequence: TGTGCCAGCAGTTACCTCAGCGGGAGGGCCGGAACCGGGGAGCTGTTTTTT. It specifies CASSYLSGRAGTGELFF.

With regard to this clonotype: This may arise from a read error, as a much more abundant clone is one base away. The chain couples TRBV20-1 to TRBJ1-2; D is unclear. Trimming stripped 6 bases from V and 4 bases from J, with 12 bases between. Germline loops: CDR1 DFQATT, CDR2 SNEGSKA (reference sequence). This CDR3 spans 12 amino acids. The CDR3 region has the DNA TGCAGTGCCGCCCCCAGTAGCTATGGCTACACCTTC. It translates to CSAAPSSYGYTF.

This clonotype was counted a few times. This sequence joins TRBV3-1 and TRBJ2-5; TRBD2 aligns across 7 bases. From germline, CDR1 is LGHDT and CDR2 YNNKEL (reference sequence). The CDR3 is 14 amino acids. V was clipped by 5 bases and J by 5 bases; unmatched bases: 8. This CDR3 reads CASSGSGGEETQYF. The DNA for the CDR3 is TGTGCCAGCAGCGGATCGGGGGGTGAGGAGACCCAGTACTTC.

This clonotype was counted many times. The chain has TRBV20-1 and TRBJ2-5; 8 bases map to TRBD2. The germline V gene encodes CDR1 DFQATT and CDR2 SNEGSKA (reference sequence). This CDR3 region has 12 residues. Unmatched junction bases numbered 6, after V lost 7 bases and J lost 5 bases. In DNA form, the CDR3 reads TGCAGTGGACTAGCGCCGACGGAGACCCAGTACTTC. The encoded protein is CSGLAPTETQYF.

In this sample, this clonotype turned up many times. The CDR3 here is CASTPLGTTQETQYF. CDR3 in DNA: TGCGCCAGCACTCCCCTAGGGACAACCCAAGAGACCCAGTACTTC. The rearrangement uses TRBV10-2 and TRBJ2-5; maybe TRBD1 (6 bases). CDR3 length: 15 residues. Germline V CDR1 and CDR2: WSHSY, SAAADI. V dropped 7 bases and J dropped 1 base, with 16 bases sitting between them.